This is a list of T cell receptor beta chains from one sample in a study of cytomegalovirus exposure and HLA in healthy donors. Clones were sequenced by immunoSEQ multiplex PCR, and TCRdb holds only the in-frame ones, with some missing. Seen here are under 110,000 clones, about 70% observed once, and the top ten hold 2.8%. The sample comprised PBMCs. The receptors come from a female donor in good health and CMV-seronegative. Each CDR3 is given with its conserved first and last residue. Each record gives: clone size, D gene, V gene, J gene, CDR3 DNA, CDR3 protein. A D gene is named only where the DNA matches it firmly. For some rows the clone size is stated as once, few or many, or as a class when expanded; others skip it.

.	.	TRBV28	TRBJ1-1	TGTGCCAGCAGACCAACTGGGAGTACTGAAGCTTTCTTT	CASRPTGSTEAFF
few	TRBD2	TRBV2	TRBJ2-2	TGTGCCAGCACCGGACTAGCGGGAACCGGGGAGCTGTTTTTT	CASTGLAGTGELFF
once	.	TRBV7-9	TRBJ2-1	TGTGCCAGCAGCTTGAGTCCCTACAATGAGCAGTTCTTC	CASSLSPYNEQFF
.	TRBD1	TRBV14	TRBJ2-7	TGTGCCAGCAGCCAATTAAATTACCGGGACAGGGTCTACGAGCAGTACTTC	CASSQLNYRDRVYEQYF
.	TRBD1	TRBV2	TRBJ1-4	TGTGCCAGCAGTGTAAGGGGGCCAGGTGAAAAACTGTTTTTT	CASSVRGPGEKLFF
.	.	TRBV7-9	TRBJ2-7	TGTGCCAGCAGCTTAGCAGGGGCCTACGAGCAGTACTTC	CASSLAGAYEQYF
.	TRBD1	TRBV19	TRBJ2-2	TGTGCCAGTAGTTGGGGGACAGGGGCTACCGGGGAGCTGTTTTTT	CASSWGTGATGELFF
.	TRBD1	TRBV5-1	TRBJ1-4	TGCGCCAGCAGCTTGGCTGGGACAGCGAATGAAAAACTGTTTTTT	CASSLAGTANEKLFF
.	.	TRBV6-6	TRBJ2-7	TGTGCCAGCAGTTACCCCCGGAGAGAAACCTACGAGCAGTACTTC	CASSYPRRETYEQYF
.	.	TRBV19	TRBJ1-1	TGTGCCAGTAGTATTCCAAGGACACGAGGAGCTTTCTTT	CASSIPRTRGAFF
.	.	TRBV5-4	TRBJ2-1	TGTGCCAGCAGCTTAACTACGCGAATGACGAACAATGAGCAGTTCTTC	CASSLTTRMTNNEQFF
.	.	TRBV11-2	TRBJ1-1	TGTGCCAGCAGCTTAGGGGGAGGGGTTCTTGGGAACACTGAAGCTTTCTTT	CASSLGGGVLGNTEAFF
.	TRBD1	TRBV28	TRBJ2-5	TGTGCCAGCAGGATAGGGGGCTCGGAGACCCAGTACTTC	CASRIGGSETQYF
.	TRBD2	TRBV9	TRBJ2-7	TGTGCCAGCAGCGTATGGGGGAGGGCCCTCGGGGAGCAGTACTTC	CASSVWGRALGEQYF
.	TRBD2	TRBV6-1	TRBJ2-2	TGTGCCAGCAGTACCGCGGGAGATGTCGGGGAGCTGTTTTTT	CASSTAGDVGELFF
.	.	TRBV18	TRBJ1-2	TGTGCCAGCTCACCACCTATCCCTAATGGCTACACCTTC	CASSPPIPNGYTF
.	.	TRBV19	TRBJ1-2	TGTGCCAGTAGACCCCTACAGCAACGAGATGGCTACACCTTC	CASRPLQQRDGYTF
.	.	TRBV6-5	TRBJ1-2	TGTGCCAGCAGTTACTCGGGAGGATATGGCTACACCTTC	CASSYSGGYGYTF
few	.	TRBV7-9	TRBJ2-7	TGTGCCAGCAGCTTAAGCCCGGACGAGCAGTACTTC	CASSLSPDEQYF
once	TRBD2	TRBV29-1	TRBJ2-1	TGCAGCGTTCAACCGGGACTAGCGGGAGTTGAGCAGTTCTTC	CSVQPGLAGVEQFF
.	TRBD2	TRBV9	TRBJ2-3	TGTGCCAGCAGAGGAGCGGGGGAGTTCCTAACGCAGTATTTT	CASRGAGEFLTQYF
.	.	TRBV11-3	TRBJ2-3	TGTGCCAGCAGCTTAGATATGGGGTTACCGGGAGAGGGAGATACGCAGTATTTT	CASSLDMGLPGEGDTQYF
few	TRBD2	TRBV7-3	TRBJ2-7	TGTGCCAGCAGCTTAAGGGAGGGAGGGCCTGGCGAGCAGTACTTC	CASSLREGGPGEQYF
once	TRBD1	TRBV16	TRBJ1-1	TGTGCCAGCAGCCAATCCGGGGGGGGACAGGGACGAGCTTTCTTT	CASSQSGGGQGRAFF
.	.	TRBV6-5	TRBJ1-1	TGTGCCAGCATCCCCCCCGGGGGAGGGAACACTGAAGCTTTCTTT	CASIPPGGGNTEAFF
.	TRBD1	TRBV29-1	TRBJ1-2	TGCAGCGTCCCACCCGGACAGGGGAACTATGGCTACACCTTC	CSVPPGQGNYGYTF
.	TRBD1	TRBV6-1	TRBJ1-1	TGTGCCAGCAGTGAAGCGGTGAGACAGGGGGCGACTGAAGCTTTCTTT	CASSEAVRQGATEAFF
.	.	TRBV2	TRBJ1-3	TGTGCCAGCAGGGCCTCCCAGGGATGGAGAAACACCATATATTTT	CASRASQGWRNTIYF
.	.	TRBV2	TRBJ2-2	TGTGCCAGCAGTGTTAGCCGACTACAGAACACCGGGGAGCTGTTTTTT	CASSVSRLQNTGELFF
.	TRBD2	TRBV9	TRBJ2-3	TGTGCCAGCAGCGTAGGGGAGGGGACGCAGTATTTT	CASSVGEGTQYF
.	TRBD1	TRBV2	TRBJ1-1	TGTGCCAGCAGGGCCGACAGGGGGATGACTGAAGCTTTCTTT	CASRADRGMTEAFF
.	TRBD2	TRBV15	TRBJ2-1	TGTGCCACCAGGGCCGAGACTAGCGGGATCCACAATGAGCAGTTCTTC	CATRAETSGIHNEQFF
.	TRBD2	TRBV28	TRBJ2-1	TGTGCCAGCAGTTCCGGTGGGATCGGACTAGCGGGAGCCGGTGAGCAGTTCTTC	CASSSGGIGLAGAGEQFF